This TCR beta chain was sequenced during a study of beta chain features in type 1 diabetes. In germline, CDR1 is MDHEN, CDR2 SYDVKM. J lost 4 bases, V lost 7 bases, and 9 bases had no gene match. The CDR3 contains 14 residues. Sequenced material consisted of expressed TCRB transcripts (all of the isolated RNA was reverse transcribed). The data were produced by immunoSEQ multiplex PCR, yet TCRdb's version contains in-frame clones alone and is incomplete. The table includes about 150,000 clones, about 50% detected once. Sorting that relied on CD45RO/CCR7/CD25/CD127/CD95/CD27 yielded CD4+ naive, central memory, regulatory and stem cell-like memory cells. Purity (above 98%) was reached by all sorted populations. Of note for this clone: Its antigen is unidentified.

Study-level points and caveats: TCRB CDR3 length was moderately but significantly reduced in all four CD4+ subsets of Type 1 diabetes patients. Within patients, naive, central memory and Treg TCRB repertoires seemed more similar than within healthy donors.

This chain connects TRBV28 to TRBJ2-5; 7 bases line up with TRBD2. Sequencing was done on a sample of Tregs from blood. This sequence originates from a man between 18 and 29 years old in good health. CDR3 loop: CASIRAGVGETQYF. CDR3 bases: TGTGCCAGCATTCGGGCGGGAGTGGGAGAGACCCAGTACTTC.